A single sample is the source of the 8 T cell receptor beta chains below, sequenced in a study of T cell responses to AZD1222 COVID-19 vaccine. Clones were read by immunoSEQ multiplex PCR, and TCRdb kept only the in-frame ones, dropping some. Of 110,000 to 150,000 clones in the sample, roughly 93% were seen once. The source was peripheral blood, collected on day 0 of AZD1222 vaccination. These receptors originate from an adult in good health.

The gene calls are TRBV9 and TRBJ1-6; 7 positions match TRBD1. Germline V gene sequence: CDR1 SGDLS, CDR2 YYNGEE. The CDR3 is 14 amino acids. With V trimmed by 4 bases and J by 8 bases, 6 bases remained unmatched. For the CDR3, the DNA is TGTGCCAGCAGCACCGGACAGGTCCATTCACCCCTCCACTTT. Protein: CASSTGQVHSPLHF.

The chain carries TRBV18 and TRBJ1-6; D is uncertain. CDR1 and CDR2 (germline): KGHSH, LQKENI. This CDR3 spans 15 amino acids. V shed 1 base and J shed 8 bases, with 12 bases lying between them. CDR3 nucleotide sequence: TGTGCCAGCTCACCACAGGGAAAAAGGGATTCACCCCTCCACTTT. This encodes CASSPQGKRDSPLHF.

The chain joins TRBV28 to TRBJ2-3; D call uncertain. Germline CDR1 is MDHEN and CDR2 is SYDVKM. CDR3 length equals 13 residues. The V end was cut by 2 bases, the J end by 0 bases, with 3 bases between. CDR3: CASSLVSTDTQYF. As DNA, the CDR3 is TGTGCCAGCAGTTTAGTCAGCACAGATACGCAGTATTTT.

The chain is built from TRBV24-1 and TRBJ1-3; D gene unclear. V lost 8 bases, J lost 1 base, and 5 bases lay in between. The CDR3 has 12 residues. Germline-derived CDR1 and CDR2 are KGHDR and SFDVKD. DNA for the CDR3: TGTGCCACCAAGGGATCTGGAAACACCATATATTTT. The encoded protein is CATKGSGNTIYF.

V gene TRBV5-1 combines with J gene TRBJ1-1; TRBD1 might be the D (6 bases). This CDR3 region has 14 residues. Between the trimmed V and J ends, which lost 0 bases and 2 bases, there was a span of 8 bases. Germline lookup yields CDR1 SGHRS and CDR2 YFSETQ. The CDR3 region is CASSLVDSNTEAFF. Here the CDR3 DNA reads TGCGCCAGCAGCTTGGTGGACAGCAACACTGAAGCTTTCTTT.

The rearrangement uses TRBV6-5 and TRBJ1-5; D perhaps matches TRBD1 (5 bases). The CDR3 extends over 14 amino acids. V was shortened by 7 bases and J by 3 bases, with 13 bases between the two germline ends. Germline CDR1 MNHEY, CDR2 SVGAGI. The CDR3 loop is CASKIGGSNQPQHF. CDR3 coding DNA: TGTGCCAGCAAGATTGGGGGATCCAATCAGCCCCAGCATTTT.

The chain uses TRBV5-1 and TRBJ2-3; D unclear. V was clipped by 4 bases and J by 7 bases, with 13 bases between them. Per germline, CDR1 SGHRS and CDR2 YFSETQ. There are 13 residues in the CDR3. This chain's CDR3 is CASSAEGSNTQYF. Written as DNA, the CDR3 is TGCGCCAGCAGCGCTGAAGGAAGCAATACGCAGTATTTT. Together with reference TRBV5-1 and TRBJ2-3, the CDR3 gives the full variable domain: KAGVTQTPRYLIKTRGQQVTLSCSPISGHRSVSWYQQTPGQGLQFLFEYFSETQRNKGNFPGRFSGRQFSNSRSEMNVSTLELGDSALYLCASSAEGSNTQYFGPGTRLTVL.

The chain joins TRBV6-5 to TRBJ2-2; possibly TRBD1 for D (6 bases). The CDR3 loop spans 16 amino acids. Trimming left V 0 bases short and J 3 bases short, with 11 bases between. Germline V lookup: CDR1 MNHEY, CDR2 SVGAGI. CDR3 coding DNA: TGTGCCAGCAGTTACTCGGGAAGGGGGTACACCGGGGAGCTGTTTTTT. It is translated as CASSYSGRGYTGELFF.